One and the same sample provided the 8 T cell receptor beta chains below, sequenced in a study of blood T cell repertoires in COVID-19. Using immunoSEQ multiplex PCR, the repertoire was profiled, and TCRdb retains in-frame clones only, with some absent. The sample has more than 300,000 clones; about nine tenths are singletons. Input material: peripheral blood. These receptors were obtained from a woman between 65 and 79 years old with COVID-19, enrolled during active disease.

This chain joins TRBV7-9 and TRBJ2-2; a weak D match, TRBD1 (5 bases). Germline loops: CDR1 SEHNR, CDR2 FQNEAQ (reference sequence). This CDR3 has 17 amino acids. V dropped 5 bases and J dropped 0 bases, with 16 bases sitting between them. Here the CDR3 reads CASSPLTDSSNTGELFF. The DNA of the CDR3 is TGTGCCAGCAGCCCCCTTACCGACAGTTCGAACACCGGGGAGCTGTTTTTT.

The chain is built from TRBV3-1 (or the pseudogene TRBV3-2) and TRBJ1-2, with D perhaps TRBD1 (6 bases). Between the trimmed V and J ends, which lost 1 base and 3 bases, there was a span of 12 bases. The length of the CDR3 is 15 residues. Looked up from germline, CDR1 is LGHDT and CDR2 is YNNKEL (reference sequence). The CDR3 bases are TGTGCCAGCAGCCAAGGAAACAGGGCCGACTATGGCTACACCTTC. Protein: CASSQGNRADYGYTF.

The chain recombines TRBV9 with TRBJ2-5; 7 nucleotides match TRBD1. CDR1 SGDLS and CDR2 YYNGEE come from the germline V gene. This CDR3 has 13 amino acids. V lost 6 bases, J lost 4 bases, and 6 bases stayed unmatched. The CDR3, as DNA: TGTGCCAGCAATTTAGGGGGCTCAGAGACCCAGTACTTC. Its translation is CASNLGGSETQYF.

The chain uses TRBV5-8 and TRBJ2-1; D may be TRBD1 (5 bases). With 5 bases removed from V and 8 bases from J, the gap between germline ends came to 11 bases. Germline V gene sequence: CDR1 SGHTS, CDR2 YDEGEE. There are 12 residues in the CDR3. The CDR3 nucleotides read TGTGCCAGCAGACAGGTCTCCGATGAGCAGTTCTTC. Translation gives CASRQVSDEQFF. Looking up the rest from reference TRBV5-8 and TRBJ2-1 gives the full variable domain: EAGVTQSPTHLIKTRGQQATLRCSPISGHTSVYWYQQALGLGLQFLLWYDEGEERNRGNFPPRFSGRQFPNYSSELNVNALELEDSALYLCASRQVSDEQFFGPGTRLTVL.

This chain links TRBV2 with TRBJ2-5; 8 bases line up with TRBD2. The CDR3 contains 17 residues. Germline V lookup: CDR1 SNHLY, CDR2 FYNNEI. V gave up 2 bases and J gave up 1 base; unmatched junction bases: 9. CDR3 residues: CASSEKRAGAVQETQYF. The CDR3 DNA follows: TGTGCCAGCAGTGAAAAAAGAGCGGGGGCGGTCCAAGAGACCCAGTACTTC.

The chain links TRBV6-2 or TRBV6-3 to TRBJ2-7, with D possibly matching TRBD2 (7 bases). The CDR3 is 14 amino acids. Germline V gene data show CDR1 as MNHEY and CDR2 as SVGEGT. V was cut by 4 bases and J by 4 bases, with 14 bases left in between. The CDR3, as DNA: TGTGCCAGCAGTTTACCGGGGGGCGCTTACGAGCAGTACTTC. The encoded protein is CASSLPGGAYEQYF.

The CDR3 loop reads CASSTSGGTATEAFF. In DNA, the CDR3 is TGTGCCAGCAGCACCTCTGGGGGCACGGCCACTGAAGCTTTCTTT. This sequence joins TRBV9 and TRBJ1-1, with D tentatively TRBD1 (6 bases). This CDR3 comprises 15 residues. CDR1 is SGDLS and CDR2 is YYNGEE in the germline V gene. The V gene lost 4 bases and the J gene lost 4 bases, with 17 bases spanning the gap. The full variable domain, rest sourced from reference TRBV9 and TRBJ1-1, is DSGVTQTPKHLITATGQRVTLRCSPRSGDLSVYWYQQSLDQGLQFLIQYYNGEERAKGNILERFSAQQFPDLHSELNLSSLELGDSALYFCASSTSGGTATEAFFGQGTRLTVV.

This clone showed up just a few times. V gene TRBV19 combines with J gene TRBJ1-3; 7 bases line up with TRBD1. In germline, CDR1 is LNHDA, CDR2 SQIVND (reference sequence). The CDR3 consists of 16 residues. Trimming removed 5 bases from V and 0 bases from J; junction bases left unmatched: 7. The CDR3 coding sequence is TGTGCCAGTAGTCTATCCTCAGGGGGCTCTGGAAACACCATATATTTT. Its protein is CASSLSSGGSGNTIYF. The full variable domain, its missing parts supplied by reference TRBV19 and TRBJ1-3, is DGGITQSPKYLFRKEGQNVTLSCEQNLNHDAMYWYRQDPGQGLRLIYYSQIVNDFQKGDIAEGYSVSREKKESFPLTVTSAQKNPTAFYLCASSLSSGGSGNTIYFGEGSWLTVV.